Following are 18 T cell receptor beta chains from one sample sequenced in a study of shared clonotypes between healthy human individuals. Assay used: immunoSEQ multiplex PCR; TCRdb lists only in-frame clones, some missing. The sample has fewer than 1.4 million clones; 75% to 85% are singletons. The sequenced material came from memory CD4+ T cells from PBMCs. Subset in this sample: CD45RA-negative fraction. Receptors originate from a man aged 18 to 30 in good health. Some clones in this sample may be carry-over from other donors' samples.

This chain connects TRBV21-1 to TRBJ1-4; the table's D call of TRBD1 was not tested on the DNA. TRBV21-1 is termed a pseudogene. The CDR3 consists of 16 residues. CDR3 DNA sequence: TGTGCCAGCAGCAAAACTTCAGGGGGCCAGAGAGAAAAACTGTTTTTT. Translated, it gives CASSKTSGGQREKLFF.

The chain carries TRBV5-1 and TRBJ2-2; D is unresolved. Germline V gene sequence: CDR1 SGHRS, CDR2 YFSETQ. The CDR3 is 15 amino acids. The V end was cut by 6 bases, the J end by 5 bases, with 17 bases between. The CDR3 DNA is TGCGCCAGCACCCCTAAGCCCCTAGATACCGGGGAGCTGTTTTTT. This codes for CASTPKPLDTGELFF.

The chain has TRBV2 and TRBJ2-5; TRBD2 is a possible D gene (5 bases). CDR3 length equals 10 residues. Germline loops: CDR1 SNHLY, CDR2 FYNNEI. Trimming stripped 5 bases from V and 9 bases from J, with 7 bases between. This chain's CDR3 is CASSTGAQYF. As DNA, the CDR3 is TGTGCCAGCAGTACCGGGGCCCAGTACTTC. The full variable domain, rest sourced from reference TRBV2 and TRBJ2-5, is EPEVTQTPSHQVTQMGQEVILRCVPISNHLYFYWYRQILGQKVEFLVSFYNNEISEKSEIFDDQFSVERPDGSNFTLKIRSTKLEDSAMYFCASSTGAQYFGPGTRLLVL.

The chain is built from TRBV5-1 and TRBJ2-1, with TRBD1 identical over 8 bases. The CDR3 covers 14 residues. With V trimmed by 2 bases and J by 7 bases, 5 bases remained unmatched. From germline, CDR1 is SGHRS and CDR2 YFSETQ. The CDR3 region has the DNA TGCGCCAGCAGCTTCGGACAGGGAGTTAATGAGCAGTTCTTC. Residues: CASSFGQGVNEQFF.

In its sample, this clone was seen once. In DNA form, the CDR3 reads TGTGCCAGTAGTATCGGGGAATTGAGGAGCGGGGAGCTGTTTTTT. As protein: CASSIGELRSGELFF. This chain links TRBV19 with TRBJ2-2; weak D call: TRBD2 (5 bases). Per germline, CDR1 LNHDA and CDR2 SQIVND (reference sequence). The CDR3 has 15 residues. The germline V and J ends were trimmed by 3 bases and 7 bases, with 15 bases remaining between them.

In DNA form, the CDR3 reads TGTGCCAGCAGCGTAGATGTGAACACCTACGAGCAGTACTTC. It specifies CASSVDVNTYEQYF. The V gene is TRBV9, the J gene TRBJ2-7, with no clear D. Germline V gene lookup returns CDR1 SGDLS and CDR2 YYNGEE. V was clipped by 0 bases and J by 2 bases, with 9 bases between them. The CDR3 length is 14 residues.

CDR3 in DNA: TGTGCCAGCAGCTTAGGGGGGCTGTATCAGCCCCAGCATTTT. Amino acids: CASSLGGLYQPQHF. The J gene is TRBJ1-5, the V gene TRBV7-2; D may be TRBD1 (6 bases). Germline CDR1 is SGHTA and CDR2 is FQGNSA. The CDR3 totals 14 residues. V was clipped by 1 base and J by 5 bases, with 9 bases between them.

This rearrangement joins TRBV4-1 to TRBJ1-4; D may be TRBD1 (6 bases). The CDR3 sequence is 15 residues long. Trimming cost V 4 bases and J 7 bases, with 16 bases left between them. CDR1 and CDR2 (germline): MGHRA, YSYEKL. The DNA for the CDR3 is TGCGCCAGCAGCCGTGGGGGGCAGGGTGGTGAAAAACTGTTTTTT. This gives the protein CASSRGGQGGEKLFF.

The chain joins TRBV5-4 to TRBJ2-7, with 7 bases identical to TRBD2. Germline loops: CDR1 SGHNT, CDR2 YYREEE (reference sequence). The V gene end was trimmed by 4 bases and the J gene end by 4 bases; junction bases not matched to a gene: 11. The CDR3 runs to 15 residues. CDR3 DNA sequence: TGTGCCAGCAGCGAGGCGGGAGCCCCTACATACGAGCAGTACTTC. Encoded protein: CASSEAGAPTYEQYF.

The genes are TRBV11-2 and TRBJ2-7; TRBD2 matches 11 bases. CDR3 length: 15 residues. V gave up 1 base and J gave up 2 bases; unmatched junction bases: 1. CDR1 and CDR2 (germline): SGHAT, FQNNGV. CDR3 nucleotide sequence: TGTGCCAGCAGCTTAGTAGCGGGAGGGACCTACGAGCAGTACTTC. It yields the protein CASSLVAGGTYEQYF.

This clone was observed once. V and J are TRBV27 and TRBJ2-7, with TRBD2 matching 11 bases. Germline assignment: CDR1 MNHEY and CDR2 SMNVEV (reference sequence). The J segment lost 4 bases and the V segment lost 5 bases, leaving 4 bases of the junction unmatched. The CDR3 extends over 14 amino acids. CDR3 DNA: TGTGCCAGCAGTGACAGACTAGCGGGATACGAGCAGTACTTC. Amino acids: CASSDRLAGYEQYF.

The chain combines TRBV5-4 with TRBJ2-3, with a weak D call TRBD1 (6 bases). Between the trimmed V and J ends, which lost 4 bases and 0 bases, there was a span of 12 bases. This CDR3 comprises 15 residues. CDR1 is SGHNT, CDR2 YYREEE, per germline (reference sequence). CDR3 residues: CASSPRGGSTDTQYF. CDR3 coding DNA: TGTGCCAGCAGCCCCCGAGGGGGAAGCACAGATACGCAGTATTTT.

The J gene is TRBJ2-4, the V gene TRBV18; D might be TRBD1 (6 bases). The CDR3 extends over 15 amino acids. Trimming took off 3 bases at V and 2 bases at J, with 11 bases between the two ends. CDR1 is KGHSH, CDR2 LQKENI, per germline. The CDR3 DNA reads TGTGCCAGCTCACCGATAACAGGGACCAAAAACATTCAGTACTTC. Translation: CASSPITGTKNIQYF. Filled out from reference TRBV18 and TRBJ2-4, the complete variable domain reads NAGVMQNPRHLVRRRGQEARLRCSPMKGHSHVYWYRQLPEEGLKFMVYLQKENIIDESGMPKERFSAEFPKEGPSILRIQQVVRGDSAAYFCASSPITGTKNIQYFGAGTRLSVL.

V is TRBV7-9 and J is TRBJ2-5; D is uncertain. The V end was cut by 2 bases, the J end by 4 bases, with 8 bases between. The CDR3 has 13 amino acids. CDR1 is SEHNR and CDR2 is FQNEAQ in the germline V gene (reference sequence). The CDR3 sequence is CASSLSQGETQYF. CDR3 DNA sequence: TGTGCCAGCAGCTTATCTCAAGGAGAGACCCAGTACTTC.

The V and J genes are TRBV5-1 and TRBJ2-1; D is perhaps TRBD2 (7 bases). V was pared by 4 bases and J by 5 bases, with 19 bases between. This CDR3 comprises 16 residues. Germline-derived CDR1 and CDR2 are SGHRS and YFSETQ. The CDR3 nucleotides read TGCGCCAGCAGCGACGGGGGGCTAGCGGTCCACAATGAGCAGTTCTTC. As protein: CASSDGGLAVHNEQFF.

V and J are TRBV11-2 and TRBJ2-3; D gene unclear. Per germline, CDR1 SGHAT and CDR2 FQNNGV. With 2 bases removed from V and 0 bases from J, the gap between germline ends came to 12 bases. The CDR3 totals 16 residues. CDR3 sequence: CASSLKGLLSTDTQYF. The CDR3 DNA is TGTGCCAGCAGCTTAAAAGGGTTACTTAGCACAGATACGCAGTATTTT.

For this clone: Other DNA sequences in the same sample also yield this CDR3. The genes are TRBV18 and TRBJ2-7; D is possibly TRBD2 (5 bases). The ends were cut back, 1 base at V and 5 bases at J, with 9 bases in the middle. Germline CDR1 is KGHSH and CDR2 is LQKENI. CDR3 length: 13 residues. The CDR3 here is CASSPQGAHEQYF. In DNA, the CDR3 is TGTGCCAGCTCACCACAGGGAGCCCACGAGCAGTACTTC. Supplemented by reference TRBV18 and TRBJ2-7, the full variable domain reads NAGVMQNPRHLVRRRGQEARLRCSPMKGHSHVYWYRQLPEEGLKFMVYLQKENIIDESGMPKERFSAEFPKEGPSILRIQQVVRGDSAAYFCASSPQGAHEQYFGPGTRLTVT.

The chain has TRBV6-1 and TRBJ2-5; no clear D. CDR3 length: 13 residues. In germline, CDR1 is MNHNS, CDR2 SASEGT. V gave up 7 bases and J gave up 3 bases, with 12 bases separating them. The CDR3 loop reads CASIYGFEETQYF. The CDR3 DNA reads TGTGCCAGCATATACGGGTTTGAAGAGACCCAGTACTTC.